The 12 T cell receptor beta chains in this list originate from one sample, sequenced in a study of T cells after yellow fever vaccination. TCRdb recomputed calls from the 5' RACE reads with MiXCR, one row per CDR3 protein. The sample yields 100,000 to 150,000 distinct CDR3 sequences, roughly 15% seen once. This sample comprised CD8+ T cells sorted from PBMCs, obtained 5 days after the yellow fever booster vaccination. The receptors shown here come from a man between 18 and 29 years old who received the YFV17D yellow fever vaccine.

In its sample, this clonotype was seen a few times. The chain employs TRBV4-2 and TRBJ2-3, with D hard to call. V shed 2 bases and J shed 3 bases, with 9 bases lying between them. There are 14 residues in the CDR3. The germline V gene encodes CDR1 LGHNA and CDR2 YNFKEQ. CDR3 residues: CASSQIGGTDTQYF. Here the CDR3 DNA reads TGTGCCAGCAGCCAAATCGGCGGTACAGATACGCAGTATTTT.

V is TRBV12-3 or TRBV12-4 and J is TRBJ2-5; no clear D. The length of the CDR3 is 13 residues. Trimming took 7 bases from V and 5 from J, leaving 14 bases between them. The CDR3 region has the DNA TGTGCCAGCACCGGGCCGACCGGGGAGACCCAGTACTTC. As protein: CASTGPTGETQYF.

A few counts support this clonotype. The DNA of the CDR3 is TGTGCCAGCAGCTTAGAAGGCGGGGGCTACGAGCAGTACGTC. It is translated as CASSLEGGGYEQYV. The V and J genes are TRBV11-2 and TRBJ2-7; 7 nucleotides agree with TRBD2. The V segment lost 0 bases and the J segment 3 bases; nucleotides outside the gene matches: 2. The CDR3 totals 14 residues. CDR1 and CDR2 from the germline V gene are SGHAT and FQNNGV.

Many counts were recorded for this clonotype. The CDR3 DNA reads as TGCGCCAGCAGCCAAGCGGGAGATACGCAGTATTTT. Translated, it gives CASSQAGDTQYF. The rearrangement links TRBV4-1 to TRBJ2-3; no definite D call. The V end lost 1 base, the J end lost 5 bases, and 4 bases lay between the germline ends. Per the germline V gene, CDR1 is MGHRA and CDR2 is YSYEKL. The CDR3 spans 12 residues.

Only a few counts were recorded for this clonotype. The V and J genes are TRBV15 and TRBJ1-5; TRBD1 aligns across 9 bases. The CDR3 has 16 residues. The J segment lost 4 bases and the V segment lost 0 bases, leaving 4 bases of the junction unmatched. Germline CDR1 and CDR2: LNHNV and YYDKDF (reference sequence). CDR3 loop: CATSRDRQGVNQPQHF. The CDR3 DNA sequence: TGTGCCACCAGCAGAGATCGACAGGGGGTGAATCAGCCCCAGCATTTT.

The chain links TRBV20-1 to TRBJ1-2; TRBD1 aligns across 8 bases. The ends lost 2 bases at V and 6 bases at J; junction bases unmatched: 5. The germline gives CDR1 DFQATT, CDR2 SNEGSKA (reference sequence). This CDR3 has 13 residues. The CDR3 is CSARSLTGDGYTF. In DNA form, the CDR3 reads TGCAGTGCTAGATCCCTGACAGGGGATGGCTACACCTTC.

This clonotype has only a few counts. This chain connects TRBV20-1 to TRBJ1-1; tentative D call: TRBD1 (5 bases). CDR3 length: 15 residues. The V gene's germline CDR1 is DFQATT and CDR2 SNEGSKA (reference sequence). V shed 5 bases and J shed 4 bases, with 20 bases lying between them. CDR3 DNA sequence: TGCAGTGCTCGGGAAGGCGTAAGTGGGGGCACTGAAGCTTTCTTT. This codes for CSAREGVSGGTEAFF.

This clonotype was counted between two and nine times. The chain couples TRBV13 to TRBJ1-1; the D gene is possibly TRBD1 (5 bases). Germline V lookup: CDR1 PRHDT, CDR2 FYEKMQ (reference sequence). This CDR3 contains 16 residues. Trimming took off 0 bases at V and 2 bases at J, with 13 bases between the two ends. CDR3 in DNA: TGTGCCAGCAGCTTAGGCCTTGGGGGATCCAACACTGAAGCTTTCTTT. This encodes CASSLGLGGSNTEAFF.

This clonotype was counted a few times. The chain combines TRBV25-1 with TRBJ2-1, with D possibly being TRBD2 (5 bases). V shed 1 base and J shed 0 bases, with 10 bases lying between them. This CDR3 is built from 16 residues. The germline V gene has CDR1 MGHDK and CDR2 SYGVNS. The CDR3 DNA follows: TGTGCCAGCAGTGAATTCGAGGGTAGCTCCTACAATGAGCAGTTCTTC. Translation gives CASSEFEGSSYNEQFF.

This clonotype was seen a handful of times. The chain recombines TRBV20-1 with TRBJ1-3; no firm D call. The CDR3 extends over 15 amino acids. CDR1 DFQATT and CDR2 SNEGSKA come from the germline V gene (reference sequence). V was clipped by 1 base and J by 4 bases, with 14 bases between them. The CDR3 bases are TGCAGTGCTAGAGGGGTTCTTACGGGAGGAAACACCATATATTTT. Its protein product is CSARGVLTGGNTIYF.

This clonotype has just a few counts. This sequence joins TRBV4-1 and TRBJ2-2; D call uncertain. The ends were cut back, 1 base at V and 4 bases at J, with 10 bases in the middle. Germline lookup yields CDR1 MGHRA and CDR2 YSYEKL. The CDR3 length is 15 residues. CDR3: CASSQGGFLTGELFF. CDR3 bases: TGCGCCAGCAGCCAAGGAGGTTTCCTCACCGGGGAGCTGTTTTTT.

This clonotype was detected a few times. The chain joins TRBV5-1 to TRBJ2-3, with 7 bases fitting TRBD1. The CDR3 sequence is 15 residues long. V lost 4 bases, J lost 0 bases, and 5 bases stayed unmatched. Germline V gene lookup returns CDR1 SGHRS and CDR2 YFSETQ. The CDR3 region has the DNA TGCGCCAGCAGCCCGACAGGGTATAGCACAGATACGCAGTATTTT. Translation: CASSPTGYSTDTQYF.